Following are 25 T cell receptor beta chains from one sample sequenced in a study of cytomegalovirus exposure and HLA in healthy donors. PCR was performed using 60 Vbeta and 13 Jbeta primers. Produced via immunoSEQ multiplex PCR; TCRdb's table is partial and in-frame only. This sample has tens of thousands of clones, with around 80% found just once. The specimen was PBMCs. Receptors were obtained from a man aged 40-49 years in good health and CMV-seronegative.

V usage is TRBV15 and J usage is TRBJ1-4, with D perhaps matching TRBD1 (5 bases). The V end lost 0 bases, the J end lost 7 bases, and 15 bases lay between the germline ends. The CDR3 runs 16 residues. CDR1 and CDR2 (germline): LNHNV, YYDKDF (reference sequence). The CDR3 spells CATSRDRGNVGEKLFF. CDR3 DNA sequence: TGTGCCACCAGCAGAGATCGGGGGAACGTAGGTGAAAAACTGTTTTTT.

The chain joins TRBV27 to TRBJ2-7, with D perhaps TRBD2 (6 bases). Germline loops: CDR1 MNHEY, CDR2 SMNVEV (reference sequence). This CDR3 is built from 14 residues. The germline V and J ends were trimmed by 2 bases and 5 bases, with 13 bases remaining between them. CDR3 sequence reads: CASSLGGLGHEQYF. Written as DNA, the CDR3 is TGTGCCAGCAGTTTAGGGGGGTTGGGCCACGAGCAGTACTTC.

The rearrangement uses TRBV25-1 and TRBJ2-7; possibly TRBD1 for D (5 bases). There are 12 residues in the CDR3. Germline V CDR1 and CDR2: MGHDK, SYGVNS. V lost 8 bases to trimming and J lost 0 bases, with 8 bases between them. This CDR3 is CASRQNSYEQYF. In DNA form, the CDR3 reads TGTGCCAGCCGACAGAACTCCTACGAGCAGTACTTC.

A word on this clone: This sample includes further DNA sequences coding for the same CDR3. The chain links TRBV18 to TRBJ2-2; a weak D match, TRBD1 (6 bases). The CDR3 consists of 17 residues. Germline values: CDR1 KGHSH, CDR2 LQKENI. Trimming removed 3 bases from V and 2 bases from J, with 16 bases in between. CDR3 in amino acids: CASSPASTGTNTGELFF. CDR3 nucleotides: TGTGCCAGCTCACCGGCATCCACCGGGACAAACACCGGGGAGCTGTTTTTT. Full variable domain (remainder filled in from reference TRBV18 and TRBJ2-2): NAGVMQNPRHLVRRRGQEARLRCSPMKGHSHVYWYRQLPEEGLKFMVYLQKENIIDESGMPKERFSAEFPKEGPSILRIQQVVRGDSAAYFCASSPASTGTNTGELFFGEGSRLTVL.

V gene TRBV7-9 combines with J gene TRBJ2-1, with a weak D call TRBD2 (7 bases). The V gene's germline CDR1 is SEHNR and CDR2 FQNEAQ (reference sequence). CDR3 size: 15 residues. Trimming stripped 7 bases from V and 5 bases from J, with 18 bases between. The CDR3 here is CASKYWGGLDNEQFF. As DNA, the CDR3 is TGTGCCAGCAAATATTGGGGGGGCCTCGACAATGAGCAGTTCTTC.

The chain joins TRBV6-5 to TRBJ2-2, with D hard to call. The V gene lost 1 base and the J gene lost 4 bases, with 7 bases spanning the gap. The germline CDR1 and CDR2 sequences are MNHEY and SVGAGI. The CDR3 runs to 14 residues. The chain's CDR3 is CASSYFSRTGELFF. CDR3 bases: TGTGCCAGCAGTTACTTCTCTCGCACCGGGGAGCTGTTTTTT.

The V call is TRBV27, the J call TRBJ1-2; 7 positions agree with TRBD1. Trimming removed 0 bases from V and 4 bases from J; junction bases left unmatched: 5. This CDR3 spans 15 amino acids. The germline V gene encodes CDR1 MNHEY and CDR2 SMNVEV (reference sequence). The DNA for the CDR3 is TGTGCCAGCAGTTTATCGATCTGGGACAGCTATGGCTACACCTTC. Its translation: CASSLSIWDSYGYTF.

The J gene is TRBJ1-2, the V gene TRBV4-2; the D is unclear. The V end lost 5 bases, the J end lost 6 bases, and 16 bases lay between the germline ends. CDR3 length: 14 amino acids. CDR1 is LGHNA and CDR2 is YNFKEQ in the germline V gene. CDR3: CASSAQPQRDGYTF. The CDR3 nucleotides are TGTGCCAGCAGCGCCCAACCACAGAGGGATGGCTACACCTTC.

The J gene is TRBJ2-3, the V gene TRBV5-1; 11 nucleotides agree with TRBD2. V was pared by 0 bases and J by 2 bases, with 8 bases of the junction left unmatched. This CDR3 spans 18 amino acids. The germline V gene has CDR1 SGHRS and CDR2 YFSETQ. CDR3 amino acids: CASSLAPGTSGTTDTQYF. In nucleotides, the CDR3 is TGCGCCAGCAGCTTGGCCCCCGGGACTAGCGGAACCACAGATACGCAGTATTTT.

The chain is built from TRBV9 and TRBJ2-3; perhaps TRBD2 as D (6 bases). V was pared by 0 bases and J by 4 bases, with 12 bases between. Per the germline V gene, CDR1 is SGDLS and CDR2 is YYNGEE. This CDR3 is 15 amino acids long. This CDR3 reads CASSVVGGAADTQYF. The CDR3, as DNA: TGTGCCAGCAGCGTAGTTGGCGGGGCCGCAGATACGCAGTATTTT. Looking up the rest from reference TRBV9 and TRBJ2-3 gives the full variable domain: DSGVTQTPKHLITATGQRVTLRCSPRSGDLSVYWYQQSLDQGLQFLIQYYNGEERAKGNILERFSAQQFPDLHSELNLSSLELGDSALYFCASSVVGGAADTQYFGPGTRLTVL.

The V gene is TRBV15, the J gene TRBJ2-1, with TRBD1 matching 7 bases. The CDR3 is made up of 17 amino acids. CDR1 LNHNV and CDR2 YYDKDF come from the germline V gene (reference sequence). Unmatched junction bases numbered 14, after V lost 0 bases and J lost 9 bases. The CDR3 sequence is CATSRDLETGPLGEQFF. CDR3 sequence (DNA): TGTGCCACCAGCAGAGATCTTGAGACAGGGCCCTTAGGTGAGCAGTTCTTC. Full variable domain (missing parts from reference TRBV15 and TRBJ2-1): DAMVIQNPRYQVTQFGKPVTLSCSQTLNHNVMYWYQQKSSQAPKLLFHYYDKDFNNEADTPDNFQSRRPNTSFCFLDIRSPGLGDTAMYLCATSRDLETGPLGEQFFGPGTRLTVL.

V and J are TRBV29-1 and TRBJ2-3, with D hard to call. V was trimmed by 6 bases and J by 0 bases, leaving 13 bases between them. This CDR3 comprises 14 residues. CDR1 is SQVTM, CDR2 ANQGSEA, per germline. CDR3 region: CSVGDGASTDTQYF. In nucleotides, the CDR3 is TGCAGCGTCGGAGACGGTGCTAGCACAGATACGCAGTATTTT.

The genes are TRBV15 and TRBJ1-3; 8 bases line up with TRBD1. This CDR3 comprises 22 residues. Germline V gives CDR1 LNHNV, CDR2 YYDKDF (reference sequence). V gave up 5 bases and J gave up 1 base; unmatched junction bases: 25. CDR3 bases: TGTGCCACCAGCCCGCACCTCATAGGTGCGGACAGGGTCGGGTTTTCTGGAAACACCATATATTTT. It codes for CATSPHLIGADRVGFSGNTIYF.

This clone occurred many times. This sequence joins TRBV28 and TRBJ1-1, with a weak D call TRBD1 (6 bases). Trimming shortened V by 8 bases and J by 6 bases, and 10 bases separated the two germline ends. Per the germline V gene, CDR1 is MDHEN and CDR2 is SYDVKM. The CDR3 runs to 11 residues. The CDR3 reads CASGRQAEAFF. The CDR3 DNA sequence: TGTGCCAGCGGACGACAGGCTGAAGCTTTCTTT.

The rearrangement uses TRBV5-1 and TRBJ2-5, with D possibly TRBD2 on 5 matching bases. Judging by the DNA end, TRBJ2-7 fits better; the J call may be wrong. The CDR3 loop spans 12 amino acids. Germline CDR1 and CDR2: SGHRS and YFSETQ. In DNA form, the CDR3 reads TGCGCCAGCAGCTTGGCCGGAGGCGAGCAGTACTTC. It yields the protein CASSLAGGEQYF.

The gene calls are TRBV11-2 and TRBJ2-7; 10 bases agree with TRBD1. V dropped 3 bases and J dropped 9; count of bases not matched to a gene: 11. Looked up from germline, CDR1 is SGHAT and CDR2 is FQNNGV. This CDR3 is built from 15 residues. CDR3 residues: CASSFPGTGVRGQYF. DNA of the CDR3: TGTGCCAGCAGCTTTCCCGGGACAGGGGTTAGAGGGCAGTACTTC.

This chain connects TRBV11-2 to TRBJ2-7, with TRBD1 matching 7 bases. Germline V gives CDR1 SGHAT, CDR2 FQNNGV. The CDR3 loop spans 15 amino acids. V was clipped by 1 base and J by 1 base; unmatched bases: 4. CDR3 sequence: CASSLGQGRSYEQYF. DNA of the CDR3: TGTGCCAGCAGCTTAGGACAGGGTAGATCCTACGAGCAGTACTTC.

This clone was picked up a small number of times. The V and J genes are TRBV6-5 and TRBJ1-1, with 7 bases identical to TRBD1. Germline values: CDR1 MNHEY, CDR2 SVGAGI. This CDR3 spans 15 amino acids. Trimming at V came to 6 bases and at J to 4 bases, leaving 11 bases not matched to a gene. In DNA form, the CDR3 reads TGTGCCAGCAGCTTCTCTAGGGGGCTGGGCACTGAAGCTTTCTTT. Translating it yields CASSFSRGLGTEAFF.

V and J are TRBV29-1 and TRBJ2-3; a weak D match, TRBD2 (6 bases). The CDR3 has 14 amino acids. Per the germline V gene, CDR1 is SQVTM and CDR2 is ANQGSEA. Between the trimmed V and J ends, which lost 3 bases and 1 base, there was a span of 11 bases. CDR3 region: CSVESGDGTDTQYF. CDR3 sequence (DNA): TGCAGCGTTGAGTCGGGGGACGGCACAGATACGCAGTATTTT.

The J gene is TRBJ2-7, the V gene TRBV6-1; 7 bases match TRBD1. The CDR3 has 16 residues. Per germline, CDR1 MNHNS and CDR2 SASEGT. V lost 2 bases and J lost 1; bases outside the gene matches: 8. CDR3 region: CASSELATGSSYEQYF. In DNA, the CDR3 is TGTGCCAGCAGTGAACTCGCGACAGGGTCTTCCTACGAGCAGTACTTC.

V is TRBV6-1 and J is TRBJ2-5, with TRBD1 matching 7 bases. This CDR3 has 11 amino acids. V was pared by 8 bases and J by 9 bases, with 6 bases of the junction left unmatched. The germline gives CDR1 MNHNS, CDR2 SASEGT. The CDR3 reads CASHQGVPQYF. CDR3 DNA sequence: TGTGCCAGCCACCAGGGGGTGCCCCAGTACTTC.

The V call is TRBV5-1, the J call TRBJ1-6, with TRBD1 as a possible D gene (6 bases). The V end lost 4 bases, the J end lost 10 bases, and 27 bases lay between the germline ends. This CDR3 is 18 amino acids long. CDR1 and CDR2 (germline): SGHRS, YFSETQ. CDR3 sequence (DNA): TGCGCCAGCAGCCCCCTCGGGGGGGCAGGGGTGGTTCGGTCACCCCTCCACTTT. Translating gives CASSPLGGAGVVRSPLHF. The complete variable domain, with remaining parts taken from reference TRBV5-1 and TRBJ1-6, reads KAGVTQTPRYLIKTRGQQVTLSCSPISGHRSVSWYQQTPGQGLQFLFEYFSETQRNKGNFPGRFSGRQFSNSRSEMNVSTLELGDSALYLCASSPLGGAGVVRSPLHFGNGTRLTVT.

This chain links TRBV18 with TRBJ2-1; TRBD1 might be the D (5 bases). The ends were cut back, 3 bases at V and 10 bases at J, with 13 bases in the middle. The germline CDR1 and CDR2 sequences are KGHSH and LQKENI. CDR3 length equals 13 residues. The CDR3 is CASSPPSDTEQFF. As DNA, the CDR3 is TGTGCCAGCTCACCCCCGTCGGACACAGAGCAGTTCTTC.

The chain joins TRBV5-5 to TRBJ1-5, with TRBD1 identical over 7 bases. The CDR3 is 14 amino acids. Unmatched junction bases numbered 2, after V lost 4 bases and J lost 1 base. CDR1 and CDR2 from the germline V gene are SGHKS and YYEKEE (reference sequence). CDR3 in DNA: TGTGCCAGCAGCCCGGGACAGAGCAATCAGCCCCAGCATTTT. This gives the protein CASSPGQSNQPQHF.

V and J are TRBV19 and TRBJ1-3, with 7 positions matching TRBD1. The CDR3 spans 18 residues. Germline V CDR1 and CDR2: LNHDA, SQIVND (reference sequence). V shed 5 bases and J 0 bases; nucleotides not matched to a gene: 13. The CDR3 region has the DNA TGTGCCAGTAGTCCCGACAGGGAATTTCCTCTCTCTGGAAACACCATATATTTT. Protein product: CASSPDREFPLSGNTIYF.